A selection of T cell receptor beta chains follows, all from one sample in a study of identical twins. TCRdb redid the calling of the 5' RACE reads with MiXCR, one entry per CDR3 protein. The sample includes about 190,000 distinct CDR3 sequences, approximately 15% of them seen just once. These data are also associated with another study on T cells expressing NK-cell markers.

Sequenced input: CD8+ T cells sorted from blood. The receptors were sampled from a young woman in good health. Each CDR3 is given with its conserved first and last residue. D genes are given only for firm matches. Clone size is given for some rows only: seen once, a few or many times, or a class if the clone is expanded.

>few|TRBJ1-3|TRBD1|TRBV15
CATSKDRGPGNTIYF
TGTGCCACCAGCAAGGACAGGGGCCCTGGAAACACCATATATTTT
>few|TRBJ2-1|.|TRBV11-2
CASIGQSQHNEQFF
TGTGCCAGCATCGGACAGAGCCAGCACAATGAGCAGTTCTTC
>.|TRBJ2-7|.|TRBV12-3/TRBV12-4
CASSSGDSYEQYF
TGTGCCAGCAGTTCAGGAGACTCGTACGAGCAGTACTTC
>.|TRBJ2-7|.|TRBV29-1
CSVHRADSYEQYF
TGCAGCGTGCACCGAGCCGACTCCTACGAGCAGTACTTC
>.|TRBJ2-5|.|TRBV9
CASSVGGGRQETQYF
TGTGCCAGCAGCGTAGGGGGCGGGCGGCAAGAGACCCAGTACTTC
>.|TRBJ2-1|.|TRBV20-1
CSARGQAVEQFF
TGCAGTGCTAGAGGACAGGCCGTGGAGCAGTTCTTC
>few|TRBJ2-1|.|TRBV9
CASSDPPSVRGSNEQFF
TGTGCCAGCAGCGACCCCCCTAGTGTAAGGGGGAGTAATGAGCAGTTCTTC
>many|TRBJ2-7|TRBD2|TRBV15
CATSSLAGGDEQYF
TGTGCCACCAGCAGCCTAGCGGGAGGGGACGAGCAGTACTTC
>few|TRBJ2-5|.|TRBV7-9
CASSLGFPQETQYF
TGTGCCAGCAGCTTAGGATTTCCCCAAGAGACCCAGTACTTC
>.|TRBJ2-3|.|TRBV2
CASPSTDTQYF
TGTGCCAGCCCTAGCACAGATACGCAGTATTTT